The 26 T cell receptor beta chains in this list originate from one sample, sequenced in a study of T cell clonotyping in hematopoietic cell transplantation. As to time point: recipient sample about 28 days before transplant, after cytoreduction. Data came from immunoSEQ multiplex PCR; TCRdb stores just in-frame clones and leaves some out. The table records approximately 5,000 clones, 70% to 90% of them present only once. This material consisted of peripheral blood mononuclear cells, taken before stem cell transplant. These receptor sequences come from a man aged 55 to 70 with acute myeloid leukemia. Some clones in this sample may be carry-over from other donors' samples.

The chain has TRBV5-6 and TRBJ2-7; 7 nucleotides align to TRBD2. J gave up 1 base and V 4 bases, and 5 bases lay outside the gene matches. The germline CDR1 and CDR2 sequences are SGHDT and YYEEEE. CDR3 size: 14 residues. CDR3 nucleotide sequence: TGTGCCAGCAGCGTGGGAGGGGATTCCTACGAGCAGTACTTC. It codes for CASSVGGDSYEQYF.

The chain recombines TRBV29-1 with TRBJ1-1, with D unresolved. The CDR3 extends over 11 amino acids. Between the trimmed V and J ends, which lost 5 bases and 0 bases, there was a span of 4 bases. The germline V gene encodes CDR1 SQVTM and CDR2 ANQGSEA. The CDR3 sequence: CSVTVNTEAFF. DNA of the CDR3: TGCAGCGTTACAGTGAACACTGAAGCTTTCTTT.

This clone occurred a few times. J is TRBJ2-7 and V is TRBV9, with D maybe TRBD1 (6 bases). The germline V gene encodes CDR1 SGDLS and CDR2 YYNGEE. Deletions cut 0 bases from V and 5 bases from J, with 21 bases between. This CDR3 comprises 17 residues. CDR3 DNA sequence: TGTGCCAGCAGCGTAGAAGGGACACCAGGGAATAGGAACGAGCAGTACTTC. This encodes CASSVEGTPGNRNEQYF.

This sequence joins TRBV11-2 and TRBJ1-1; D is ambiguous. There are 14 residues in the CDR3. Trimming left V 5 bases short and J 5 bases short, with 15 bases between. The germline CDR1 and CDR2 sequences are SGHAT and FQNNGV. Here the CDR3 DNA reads TGTGCCAGCAGCAGACCTCAAGGGATTACTGAAGCTTTCTTT. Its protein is CASSRPQGITEAFF.

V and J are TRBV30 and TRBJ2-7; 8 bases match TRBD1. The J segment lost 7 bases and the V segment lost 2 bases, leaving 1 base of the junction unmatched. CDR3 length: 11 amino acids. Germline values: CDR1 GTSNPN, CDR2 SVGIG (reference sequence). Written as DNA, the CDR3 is TGTGCCTGGAGTCGGACAGGGGAGCAGTACTTC. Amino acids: CAWSRTGEQYF.

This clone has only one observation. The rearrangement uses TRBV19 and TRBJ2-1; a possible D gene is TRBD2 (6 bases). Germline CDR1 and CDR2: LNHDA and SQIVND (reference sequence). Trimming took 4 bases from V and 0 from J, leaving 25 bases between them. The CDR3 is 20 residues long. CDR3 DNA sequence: TGTGCCAGTAGTACGTCACTAGCTTACTTCGGAAGTCCCTCCTACAATGAGCAGTTCTTC. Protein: CASSTSLAYFGSPSYNEQFF.

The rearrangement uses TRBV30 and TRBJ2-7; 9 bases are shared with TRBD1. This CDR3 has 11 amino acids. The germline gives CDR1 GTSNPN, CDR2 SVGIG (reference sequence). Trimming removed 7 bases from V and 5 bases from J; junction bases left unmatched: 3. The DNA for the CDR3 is TGTGCCTCCACAGGGGGCCACGAGCAGTACTTC. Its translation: CASTGGHEQYF. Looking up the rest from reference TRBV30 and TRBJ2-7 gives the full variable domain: SQTIHQWPATLVQPVGSPLSLECTVEGTSNPNLYWYRQAAGRGLQLLFYSVGIGQISSEVPQNLSASRPQDRQFILSSKKLLLSDSGFYLCASTGGHEQYFGPGTRLTVT.

The CDR3 DNA follows: TGCGCCAGCAGCGGCAGGGGGTTGCCCGGGGAGCTGTTTTTT. Amino acid sequence: CASSGRGLPGELFF. The chain combines TRBV4-1 with TRBJ2-2; 7 positions agree with TRBD1. CDR1 is MGHRA and CDR2 is YSYEKL in the germline V gene. The ends lost 5 bases at V and 6 bases at J; junction bases unmatched: 6. This CDR3 spans 14 amino acids.

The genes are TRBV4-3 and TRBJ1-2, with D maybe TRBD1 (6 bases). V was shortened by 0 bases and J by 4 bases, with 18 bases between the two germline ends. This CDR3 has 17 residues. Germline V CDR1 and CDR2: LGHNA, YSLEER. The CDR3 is CASSQDRSGGATYGYTF. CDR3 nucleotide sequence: TGCGCCAGCAGCCAAGATCGTTCGGGGGGCGCAACCTATGGCTACACCTTC.

DNA of the CDR3: TGTGCCAGCAGCCGACAGGGAAGAACAGATACGCAGTATTTT. It is translated as CASSRQGRTDTQYF. The V call is TRBV2, the J call TRBJ2-3; 7 bases match TRBD1. CDR1 and CDR2 from the germline V gene are SNHLY and FYNNEI. CDR3 length: 14 residues. Trimming cost V 6 bases and J 3 bases; bases outside gene matches: 6.

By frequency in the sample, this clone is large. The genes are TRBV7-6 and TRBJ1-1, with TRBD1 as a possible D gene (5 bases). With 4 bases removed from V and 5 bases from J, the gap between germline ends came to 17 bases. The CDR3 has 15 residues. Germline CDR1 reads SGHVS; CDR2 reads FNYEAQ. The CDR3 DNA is TGTGCCAGCAGCTATGGTGCCGGGGAGGGGACTGAAGCTTTCTTT. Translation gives CASSYGAGEGTEAFF.

Written as DNA, the CDR3 is TGTGCCAGCAGTACGGGAGGCAATGAGCAGTTCTTC. Translated, it gives CASSTGGNEQFF. V gene TRBV28 combines with J gene TRBJ2-1; TRBD2 agrees at 7 bases. The length of the CDR3 is 12 residues. Unmatched junction bases numbered 1, after V lost 5 bases and J lost 6 bases. Germline V gene sequence: CDR1 MDHEN, CDR2 SYDVKM. Full variable domain (outside the CDR3, taken from reference TRBV28 and TRBJ2-1): DVKVTQSSRYLVKRTGEKVFLECVQDMDHENMFWYRQDPGLGLRLIYFSYDVKMKEKGDIPEGYSVSREKKERFSLILESASTNQTSMYLCASSTGGNEQFFGPGTRLTVL.

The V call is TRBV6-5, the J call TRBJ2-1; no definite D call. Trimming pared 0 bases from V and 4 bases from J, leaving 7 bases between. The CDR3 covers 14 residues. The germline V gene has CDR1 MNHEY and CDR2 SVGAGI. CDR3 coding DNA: TGTGCCAGCAGTTACTCAAGCAGATACAATGAGCAGTTCTTC. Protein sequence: CASSYSSRYNEQFF.

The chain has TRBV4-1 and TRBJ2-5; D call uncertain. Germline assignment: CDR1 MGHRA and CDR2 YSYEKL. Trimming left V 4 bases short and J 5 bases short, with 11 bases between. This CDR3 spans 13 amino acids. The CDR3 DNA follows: TGCGCCAGCAGCCGGTGGCAGAAGGAGACCCAGTACTTC. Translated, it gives CASSRWQKETQYF.

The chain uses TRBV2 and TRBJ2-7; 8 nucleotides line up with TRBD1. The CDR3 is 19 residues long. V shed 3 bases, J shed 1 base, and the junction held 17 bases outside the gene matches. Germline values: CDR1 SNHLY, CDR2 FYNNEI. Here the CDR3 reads CASSDPVRTGITVSYEQYF. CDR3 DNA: TGTGCCAGCAGTGACCCAGTGCGGACAGGGATAACAGTTTCCTACGAGCAGTACTTC.

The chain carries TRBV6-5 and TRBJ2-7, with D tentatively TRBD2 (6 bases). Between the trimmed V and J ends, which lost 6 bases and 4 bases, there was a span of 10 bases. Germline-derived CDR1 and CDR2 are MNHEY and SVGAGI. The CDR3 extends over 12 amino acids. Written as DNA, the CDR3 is TGTGCCAGCAGCCTTGGGGGGTACGAGCAGTACTTC. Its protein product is CASSLGGYEQYF.

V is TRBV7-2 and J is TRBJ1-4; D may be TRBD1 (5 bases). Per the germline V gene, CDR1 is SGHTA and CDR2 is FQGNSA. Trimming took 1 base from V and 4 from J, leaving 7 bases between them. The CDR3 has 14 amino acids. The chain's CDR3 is CASSLVRDNEKLFF. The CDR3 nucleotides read TGTGCCAGCAGCTTAGTCAGGGATAATGAAAAACTGTTTTTT. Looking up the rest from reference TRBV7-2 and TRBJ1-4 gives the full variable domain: GAGVSQSPSNKVTEKGKDVELRCDPISGHTALYWYRQSLGQGLEFLIYFQGNSAPDKSGLPSDRFSAERTGGSVSTLTIQRTQQEDSAVYLCASSLVRDNEKLFFGSGTQLSVL.

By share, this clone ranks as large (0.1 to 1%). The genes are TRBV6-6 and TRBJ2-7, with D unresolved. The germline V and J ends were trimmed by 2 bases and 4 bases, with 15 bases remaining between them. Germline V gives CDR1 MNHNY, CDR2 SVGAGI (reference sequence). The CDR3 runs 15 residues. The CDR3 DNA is TGTGCCAGCAGTTACGGACGGATGGGTAGGTACGAGCAGTACTTC. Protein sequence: CASSYGRMGRYEQYF.

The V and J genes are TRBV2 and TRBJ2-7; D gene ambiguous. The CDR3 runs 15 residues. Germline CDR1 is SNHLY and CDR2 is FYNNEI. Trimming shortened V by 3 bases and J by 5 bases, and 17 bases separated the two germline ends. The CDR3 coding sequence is TGTGCCAGCAGTGAGTGGACGCCGACCGGGCACGAGCAGTACTTC. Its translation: CASSEWTPTGHEQYF. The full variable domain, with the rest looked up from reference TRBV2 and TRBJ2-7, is EPEVTQTPSHQVTQMGQEVILRCVPISNHLYFYWYRQILGQKVEFLVSFYNNEISEKSEIFDDQFSVERPDGSNFTLKIRSTKLEDSAMYFCASSEWTPTGHEQYFGPGTRLTVT.

In nucleotides, the CDR3 is TGTGCCAGTAGGACGGAAACGCGGACCGGGGAGCTGTTTTTT. Translation gives CASRTETRTGELFF. The chain employs TRBV19 and TRBJ2-2; D gene unclear. CDR3 length equals 14 residues. CDR1 and CDR2 from the germline V gene are LNHDA and SQIVND (reference sequence). V was trimmed by 6 bases and J by 5 bases, leaving 13 bases between them.

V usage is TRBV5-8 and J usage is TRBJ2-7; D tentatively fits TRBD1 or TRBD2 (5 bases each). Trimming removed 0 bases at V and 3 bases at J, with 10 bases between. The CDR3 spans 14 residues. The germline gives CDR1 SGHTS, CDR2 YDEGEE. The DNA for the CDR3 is TGTGCCAGCAGCTTGGGAGGGGTGAGCTACGAGCAGTACTTC. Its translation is CASSLGGVSYEQYF. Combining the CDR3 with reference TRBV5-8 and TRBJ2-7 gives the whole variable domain EAGVTQSPTHLIKTRGQQATLRCSPISGHTSVYWYQQALGLGLQFLLWYDEGEERNRGNFPPRFSGRQFPNYSSELNVNALELEDSALYLCASSLGGVSYEQYFGPGTRLTVT.

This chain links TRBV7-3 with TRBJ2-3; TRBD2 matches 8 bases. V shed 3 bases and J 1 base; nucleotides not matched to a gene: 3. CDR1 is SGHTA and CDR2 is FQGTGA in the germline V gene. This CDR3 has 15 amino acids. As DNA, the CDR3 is TGTGCCAGCAGCTTGGTGCGGGGGGGCACAGATACGCAGTATTTT. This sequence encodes CASSLVRGGTDTQYF. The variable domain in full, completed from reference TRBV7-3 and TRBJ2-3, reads GAGVSQTPSNKVTEKGKYVELRCDPISGHTALYWYRQSLGQGPEFLIYFQGTGAADDSGLPNDRFFAVRPEGSVSTLKIQRTERGDSAVYLCASSLVRGGTDTQYFGPGTRLTVL.

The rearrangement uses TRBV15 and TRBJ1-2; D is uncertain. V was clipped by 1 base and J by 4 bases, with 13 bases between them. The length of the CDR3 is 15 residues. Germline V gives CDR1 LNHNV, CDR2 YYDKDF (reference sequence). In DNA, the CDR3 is TGTGCCACCAGCAGAGGAGTTTCTACCTCCTATGGCTACACCTTC. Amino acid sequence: CATSRGVSTSYGYTF.

The CDR3 coding sequence is TGTGCCAGCAGCTTAGAGGGGTTCAATCAGCCCCAGCATTTT. Its protein is CASSLEGFNQPQHF. The rearrangement links TRBV7-9 to TRBJ1-5; TRBD1 is a possible D gene (5 bases). The CDR3 runs 14 residues. The germline V gene encodes CDR1 SEHNR and CDR2 FQNEAQ (reference sequence). Deletions cut 1 base from V and 3 bases from J, with 7 bases between.

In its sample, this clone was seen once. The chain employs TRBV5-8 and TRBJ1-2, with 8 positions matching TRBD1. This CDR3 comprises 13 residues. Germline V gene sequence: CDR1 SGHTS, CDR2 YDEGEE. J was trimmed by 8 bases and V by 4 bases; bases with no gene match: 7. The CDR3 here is CASSRTGREGYTF. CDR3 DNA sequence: TGTGCCAGCAGCCGGACAGGGCGTGAGGGCTACACCTTC.

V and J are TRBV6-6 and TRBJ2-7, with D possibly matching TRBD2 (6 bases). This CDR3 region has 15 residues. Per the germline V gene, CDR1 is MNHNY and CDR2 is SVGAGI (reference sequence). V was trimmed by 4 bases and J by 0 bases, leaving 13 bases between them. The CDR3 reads CASSSRYGSSYEQYF. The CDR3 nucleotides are TGTGCCAGCAGTTCCCGATACGGGAGCTCCTACGAGCAGTACTTC.